This T cell receptor (beta chain) was sequenced during a study of T cells in Graves' hyperthyroidism and ophthalmopathy. Study as a whole: Peripheral blood specimens were obtained at initial diagnosis, prior to any treatment.

RNA transcripts provided the source from which TCR beta CDR3 regions were amplified. HTBI primers were employed in a first-round RT-PCR of the TCR CDR3. TCRdb analysed the multiplex PCR reads with MiXCR anew, one entry per CDR3 protein. The data contain about 610,000 distinct CDR3 sequences, approximately 15% of them singletons. There are a few counts of this clonotype. The CDR3 covers 15 residues. Trimming took 5 bases from V and 5 from J; bases not matched to a gene: 4. Looked up from germline, CDR1 is SGHVS and CDR2 is FQNEAQ. Sequences were obtained from blood. This TCR was recovered from a woman in her 40s with Graves' ophthalmopathy. The V gene is TRBV7-8, the J gene TRBJ2-7; 15 bases match TRBD2. CDR3 amino acids: CASSKWTSGRDEQYF. The CDR3 DNA is TGTGCCAGCAGCAAGTGGACTAGCGGGAGGGACGAGCAGTACTTC.